These 20 T cell receptor beta chains were sequenced from one sample in a study of blood T cell repertoires in COVID-19. Assay: immunoSEQ multiplex PCR; the TCRdb copy retains only in-frame clones and omits some. Here the sample spans about 400,000 clones, approximately 86% being singletons. Input material: peripheral blood. The source is a human donor in a cohort sampled during active COVID-19.

V usage is TRBV27 and J usage is TRBJ2-1; TRBD2 is a possible D gene (6 bases). The CDR3 contains 15 residues. Germline CDR1 reads MNHEY; CDR2 reads SMNVEV (reference sequence). V was clipped by 5 bases and J by 7 bases, with 18 bases between them. The CDR3 loop is CASSPFTGVGNEQFF. The CDR3 DNA is TGTGCCAGCAGTCCTTTTACGGGAGTCGGTAATGAGCAGTTCTTC.

The chain uses TRBV4-1 and TRBJ2-2; perhaps TRBD2 as D (6 bases). The CDR3 is 15 residues long. V lost 6 bases and J lost 2, with 13 bases in between. Germline V lookup: CDR1 MGHRA, CDR2 YSYEKL. The CDR3 bases are TGCGCCAGCAGACTAAGGAGGGATAACACCGGGGAGCTGTTTTTT. It codes for CASRLRRDNTGELFF.

The V gene is TRBV6-1, the J gene TRBJ2-5, with D possibly TRBD2 on 5 matching bases. Germline-derived CDR1 and CDR2 are MNHNS and SASEGT. The CDR3 consists of 20 residues. Trimming removed 3 bases at V and 0 bases at J, with 26 bases between. CDR3 sequence: CASSDRHVNGENDDQETQYF. Written as DNA, the CDR3 is TGTGCCAGCAGTGACCGCCACGTCAACGGGGAGAATGACGACCAAGAGACCCAGTACTTC.

V usage is TRBV25-1 and J usage is TRBJ1-5, with TRBD1 identical over 7 bases. Trimming cost V 5 bases and J 0 bases; bases outside gene matches: 13. Germline V gene lookup returns CDR1 MGHDK and CDR2 SYGVNS. The CDR3 length is 18 residues. CDR3 DNA: TGTGCCAGCAGTAGTTCCACAGGGGCTATCTATAGCAATCAGCCCCAGCATTTT. It codes for CASSSSTGAIYSNQPQHF. The variable domain in full, completed from reference TRBV25-1 and TRBJ1-5, reads EADIYQTPRYLVIGTGKKITLECSQTMGHDKMYWYQQDPGMELHLIHYSYGVNSTEKGDLSSESTVSRIRTEHFPLTLESARPSHTSQYLCASSSSTGAIYSNQPQHFGDGTRLSIL.

The rearrangement joins TRBV5-8 to TRBJ2-5; D uncertain. The CDR3 covers 13 residues. V gave up 0 bases and J gave up 2 bases, with 5 bases separating them. CDR1 SGHTS and CDR2 YDEGEE come from the germline V gene. CDR3 DNA sequence: TGTGCCAGCAGCTTGGAATTACAAGAGACCCAGTACTTC. Protein product: CASSLELQETQYF. Based on the CDR3 plus reference TRBV5-8 and TRBJ2-5, the full variable domain is EAGVTQSPTHLIKTRGQQATLRCSPISGHTSVYWYQQALGLGLQFLLWYDEGEERNRGNFPPRFSGRQFPNYSSELNVNALELEDSALYLCASSLELQETQYFGPGTRLLVL.

The chain recombines TRBV27 with TRBJ2-1; 9 bases align to TRBD1. Germline-derived CDR1 and CDR2 are MNHEY and SMNVEV (reference sequence). CDR3 length: 14 residues. V shed 3 bases and J 5 bases; nucleotides not matched to a gene: 2. The CDR3 region has the DNA TGTGCCAGCAGTTTGGGGACAGGGCACAATGAGCAGTTCTTC. Translating gives CASSLGTGHNEQFF.

The chain employs TRBV1 and TRBJ1-6; the D segment call TRBD1 is taken from the table without a DNA check. TRBV1 is listed as a pseudogene. CDR3 length: 18 residues. For the CDR3, the DNA is TGCACCAGCAGCCAAGATCGCCCCCGACAGGGAGGTAATTCACCCCTCCACTTT. This sequence encodes CTSSQDRPRQGGNSPLHF.

This clone has more than one count but fewer than ten. J is TRBJ1-5 and V is TRBV19; D is perhaps TRBD1 (5 bases). CDR1 LNHDA and CDR2 SQIVND come from the germline V gene (reference sequence). V was cut by 10 bases and J by 3 bases, with 10 bases left in between. CDR3 length equals 12 residues. The CDR3 reads CATRQSNQPQHF. CDR3 DNA sequence: TGTGCCACACGACAGTCCAATCAGCCCCAGCATTTT.

The chain carries TRBV18 and TRBJ1-2, with D hard to call. The CDR3 length is 14 residues. Trimming shortened V by 5 bases and J by 8 bases, and 18 bases separated the two germline ends. Germline CDR1 KGHSH, CDR2 LQKENI. The CDR3 nucleotides are TGTGCCAGCTCAAAGAGTGAGGGTCTTCGGGGCTACACCTTC. This gives the protein CASSKSEGLRGYTF. Using reference TRBV18 and TRBJ1-2 for the parts outside the CDR3, the full variable domain is NAGVMQNPRHLVRRRGQEARLRCSPMKGHSHVYWYRQLPEEGLKFMVYLQKENIIDESGMPKERFSAEFPKEGPSILRIQQVVRGDSAAYFCASSKSEGLRGYTFGSGTRLTVV.

The chain is built from TRBV2 and TRBJ1-2; no definite D call. CDR1 and CDR2 from the germline V gene are SNHLY and FYNNEI. The CDR3 runs 15 residues. V was pared by 6 bases and J by 1 base, with 15 bases between. The CDR3 sequence is CASRRFTPGNYGYTF. The CDR3 DNA follows: TGTGCCAGCAGACGTTTCACTCCCGGTAACTATGGCTACACCTTC.

The chain uses TRBV19 and TRBJ1-5; 11 bases line up with TRBD1. The V and J ends lost 8 bases and 0 bases, in that order; junction bases with no gene match: 3. Germline CDR1 reads LNHDA; CDR2 reads SQIVND (reference sequence). The CDR3 loop spans 15 amino acids. CDR3 sequence reads: CASRGQGDSNQPQHF. The CDR3 coding sequence is TGTGCCAGTCGGGGACAGGGGGATAGCAATCAGCCCCAGCATTTT.

J is TRBJ2-7 and V is TRBV5-1; 9 positions agree with TRBD2. J was trimmed by 5 bases and V by 0 bases; bases with no gene match: 12. The germline CDR1 and CDR2 sequences are SGHRS and YFSETQ. This CDR3 comprises 17 residues. The CDR3 sequence: CASSLAASGIPGHEQYF. CDR3 nucleotide sequence: TGCGCCAGCAGCTTGGCGGCTAGCGGGATCCCCGGGCACGAGCAGTACTTC.

The rearrangement links TRBV7-2 to TRBJ1-3; 8 nucleotides line up with TRBD1. Germline V gives CDR1 SGHTA, CDR2 FQGNSA. After removal of 1 base from V and 2 bases from J, the junction contained 4 bases not matched to a gene. This CDR3 is built from 16 residues. The CDR3, as DNA: TGTGCCAGCAGCTTAGGTCCCAGGGGGCCTGGAAACACCATATATTTT. Amino acids: CASSLGPRGPGNTIYF.

The chain has TRBV30 and TRBJ2-3, with TRBD1 as a possible D gene (5 bases). With 4 bases removed from V and 3 bases from J, the gap between germline ends came to 29 bases. CDR1 is GTSNPN and CDR2 is SVGIG in the germline V gene (reference sequence). The CDR3 length is 19 residues. This CDR3 reads CAWKDHLKRQSPITDTQYF. The CDR3 DNA sequence: TGTGCCTGGAAAGACCACCTTAAAAGACAGTCCCCAATTACAGATACGCAGTATTTT.

V gene TRBV11-1 combines with J gene TRBJ2-1, with a tentative D call TRBD2 (5 bases). The CDR3 loop spans 15 amino acids. The germline CDR1 and CDR2 sequences are SGHAT and FQDESV (reference sequence). Trimming shortened V by 5 bases and J by 9 bases, and 20 bases separated the two germline ends. The CDR3 reads CASSRLDLGPGEQFF. DNA for the CDR3: TGTGCCAGCAGCCGACTGGACTTAGGGCCGGGTGAGCAGTTCTTC.

The gene calls are TRBV4-1 and TRBJ2-3; 8 bases align to TRBD1. Unmatched junction bases numbered 10, after V lost 2 bases and J lost 6 bases. Germline V CDR1 and CDR2: MGHRA, YSYEKL. The CDR3 has 16 amino acids. Here the CDR3 DNA reads TGCGCCAGCAGCCAATACGCAACAGGGGGAGAGGATACGCAGTATTTT. Protein product: CASSQYATGGEDTQYF.

V is TRBV19 and J is TRBJ2-5, with 9 bases identical to TRBD1. CDR3 size: 17 residues. CDR1 and CDR2 from the germline V gene are LNHDA and SQIVND (reference sequence). The J segment lost 2 bases and the V segment lost 6 bases, leaving 13 bases of the junction unmatched. The DNA of the CDR3 is TGTGCCAGTAGCACCACGGACAGGGGAATGGGGCAAGAGACCCAGTACTTC. It specifies CASSTTDRGMGQETQYF.

The chain links TRBV5-8 to TRBJ1-1; D is unclear. CDR1 SGHTS and CDR2 YDEGEE come from the germline V gene. The V gene lost 1 base and the J gene lost 1 base, with 8 bases spanning the gap. The CDR3 loop spans 14 amino acids. CDR3 DNA: TGTGCCAGCAGCTTGTTCGGGGAGAACACTGAAGCTTTCTTT. Protein: CASSLFGENTEAFF. Variable domain in full (rest from reference TRBV5-8 and TRBJ1-1): EAGVTQSPTHLIKTRGQQATLRCSPISGHTSVYWYQQALGLGLQFLLWYDEGEERNRGNFPPRFSGRQFPNYSSELNVNALELEDSALYLCASSLFGENTEAFFGQGTRLTVV.

V usage is TRBV5-1 and J usage is TRBJ2-3; the D gene is possibly TRBD2 (6 bases). Trimming removed 0 bases at V and 4 bases at J, with 12 bases between. This CDR3 is built from 15 residues. Germline values: CDR1 SGHRS, CDR2 YFSETQ. The CDR3 region has the DNA TGCGCCAGCAGCTTGGAAGCGGGCCAGGCAGATACGCAGTATTTT. Translated: CASSLEAGQADTQYF.

The V and J genes are TRBV7-9 and TRBJ2-7; 10 nucleotides agree with TRBD1. Per the germline V gene, CDR1 is SEHNR and CDR2 is FQNEAQ (reference sequence). The junction had 5 bases not matched to a gene; V was cut back by 3 bases and J by 3 bases. The CDR3 has 15 residues. The CDR3 bases are TGTGCCAGCAGCTTCGCCGGGACAGGGGTCTACGAGCAGTACTTC. Translating it yields CASSFAGTGVYEQYF.